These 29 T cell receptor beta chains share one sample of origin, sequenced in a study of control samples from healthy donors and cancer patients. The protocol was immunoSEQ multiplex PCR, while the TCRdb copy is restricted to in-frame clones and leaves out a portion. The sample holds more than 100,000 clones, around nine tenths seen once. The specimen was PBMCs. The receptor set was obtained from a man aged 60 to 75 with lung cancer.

The CDR3 DNA sequence: TGTGCCAGCTCACCCTTGGGACAGGGTTTAGCTGGGGCCAACGTCCTGACTTTC. It encodes CASSPLGQGLAGANVLTF. V usage is TRBV18 and J usage is TRBJ2-6, with 9 positions matching TRBD1. CDR3 length equals 18 residues. Germline loops: CDR1 KGHSH, CDR2 LQKENI. The ends lost 3 bases at V and 2 bases at J; junction bases unmatched: 8.

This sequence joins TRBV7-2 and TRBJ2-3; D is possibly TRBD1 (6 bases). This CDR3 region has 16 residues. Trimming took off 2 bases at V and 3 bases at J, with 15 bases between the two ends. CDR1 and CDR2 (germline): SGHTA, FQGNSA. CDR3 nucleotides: TGTGCCAGCAGCTTACGGTTAGGGGGTAGGACAGATACGCAGTATTTT. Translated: CASSLRLGGRTDTQYF. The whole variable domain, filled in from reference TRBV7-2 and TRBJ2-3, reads GAGVSQSPSNKVTEKGKDVELRCDPISGHTALYWYRQSLGQGLEFLIYFQGNSAPDKSGLPSDRFSAERTGGSVSTLTIQRTQQEDSAVYLCASSLRLGGRTDTQYFGPGTRLTVL.

The CDR3 protein is CASSPEGLRGNNEQFF. The CDR3 coding sequence is TGTGCCAGCAGCCCCGAAGGACTACGGGGGAACAATGAGCAGTTCTTC. The V call is TRBV9, the J call TRBJ2-1, with D possibly being TRBD2 (6 bases). The V gene's germline CDR1 is SGDLS and CDR2 YYNGEE. Trimming took 4 bases from V and 5 from J, leaving 19 bases between them. The CDR3 spans 16 residues.

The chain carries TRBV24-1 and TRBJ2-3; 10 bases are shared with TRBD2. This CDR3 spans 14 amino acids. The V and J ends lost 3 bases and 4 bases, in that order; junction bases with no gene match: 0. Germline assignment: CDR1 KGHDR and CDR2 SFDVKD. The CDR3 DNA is TGTGCCACCAGTGATGGGACTAGCGCAGATACGCAGTATTTT. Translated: CATSDGTSADTQYF.

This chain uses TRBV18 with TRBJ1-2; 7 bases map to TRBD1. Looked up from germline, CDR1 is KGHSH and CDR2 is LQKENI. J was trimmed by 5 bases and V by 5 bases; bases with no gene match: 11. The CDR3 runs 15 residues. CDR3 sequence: CASSETTGTAYGYTF. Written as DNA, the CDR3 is TGTGCCAGCTCAGAAACTACCGGGACAGCTTATGGCTACACCTTC.

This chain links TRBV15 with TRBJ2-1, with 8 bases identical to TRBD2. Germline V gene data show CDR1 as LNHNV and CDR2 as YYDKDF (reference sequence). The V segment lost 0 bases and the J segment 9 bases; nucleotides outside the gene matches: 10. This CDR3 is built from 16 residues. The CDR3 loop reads CATSRDAVAGKGEQFF. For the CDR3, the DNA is TGTGCCACCAGCAGAGATGCGGTAGCGGGGAAGGGTGAGCAGTTCTTC.

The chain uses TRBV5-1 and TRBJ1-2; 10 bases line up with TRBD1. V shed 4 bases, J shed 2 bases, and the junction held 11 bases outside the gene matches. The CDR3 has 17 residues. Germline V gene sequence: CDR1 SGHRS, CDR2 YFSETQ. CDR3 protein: CASSLTGGASLNYGYTF. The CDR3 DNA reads TGCGCCAGCAGCCTGACAGGGGGCGCGTCGTTAAACTATGGCTACACCTTC.

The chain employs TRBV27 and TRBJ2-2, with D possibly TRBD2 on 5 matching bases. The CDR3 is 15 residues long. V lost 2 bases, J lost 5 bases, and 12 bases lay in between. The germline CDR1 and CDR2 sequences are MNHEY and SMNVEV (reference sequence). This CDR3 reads CASSLDEGTTGELFF. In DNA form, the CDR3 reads TGTGCCAGCAGTTTAGATGAGGGTACGACCGGGGAGCTGTTTTTT.

CDR3 loop: CASSLGGPRHNEQFF. Written as DNA, the CDR3 is TGTGCCAGCAGCTTAGGCGGGCCTCGCCACAATGAGCAGTTCTTC. V gene TRBV13 combines with J gene TRBJ2-1, with no clear D. The CDR3 spans 15 residues. Trimming took 0 bases from V and 5 from J, leaving 11 bases between them. Germline-derived CDR1 and CDR2 are PRHDT and FYEKMQ (reference sequence). Using reference TRBV13 and TRBJ2-1 for the parts outside the CDR3, the full variable domain is AAGVIQSPRHLIKEKRETATLKCYPIPRHDTVYWYQQGPGQDPQFLISFYEKMQSDKGSIPDRFSAQQFSDYHSELNMSSLELGDSALYFCASSLGGPRHNEQFFGPGTRLTVL.

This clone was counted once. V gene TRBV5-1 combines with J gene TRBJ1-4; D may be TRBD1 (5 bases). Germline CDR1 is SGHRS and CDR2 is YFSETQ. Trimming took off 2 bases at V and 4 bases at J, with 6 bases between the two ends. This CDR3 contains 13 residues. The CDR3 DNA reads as TGCGCCAGCAGCTTAGGGGATAATGAAAAACTGTTTTTT. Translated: CASSLGDNEKLFF.

This CDR3 reads CASSPRRARTDTQYF. The CDR3 nucleotides read TGTGCCAGCAGCCCCAGGAGGGCCCGCACAGATACGCAGTATTTT. The chain recombines TRBV9 with TRBJ2-3; D perhaps matches TRBD2 (6 bases). There are 15 residues in the CDR3. Trimming removed 4 bases from V and 1 base from J, with 13 bases in between. Germline V gene lookup returns CDR1 SGDLS and CDR2 YYNGEE.

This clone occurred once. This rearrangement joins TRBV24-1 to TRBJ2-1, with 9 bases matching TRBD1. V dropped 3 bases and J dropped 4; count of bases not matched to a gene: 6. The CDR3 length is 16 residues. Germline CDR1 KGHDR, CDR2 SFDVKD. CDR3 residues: CATSDNRDRDYNEQFF. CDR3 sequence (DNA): TGTGCCACCAGTGATAACCGGGACAGGGATTACAATGAGCAGTTCTTC.

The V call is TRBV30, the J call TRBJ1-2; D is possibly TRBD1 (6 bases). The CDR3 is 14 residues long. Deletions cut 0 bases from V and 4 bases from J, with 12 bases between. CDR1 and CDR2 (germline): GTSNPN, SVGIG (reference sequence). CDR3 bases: TGTGCCTGGAGTGTACAGGGTTCGTCCTATGGCTACACCTTC. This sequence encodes CAWSVQGSSYGYTF.

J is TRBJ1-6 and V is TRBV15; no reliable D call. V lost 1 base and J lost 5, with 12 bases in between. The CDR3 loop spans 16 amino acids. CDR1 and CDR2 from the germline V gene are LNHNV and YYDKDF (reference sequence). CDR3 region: CATSRAGQVNNSPLHF. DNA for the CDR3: TGTGCCACCAGCAGAGCTGGGCAGGTGAATAATTCACCCCTCCACTTT.

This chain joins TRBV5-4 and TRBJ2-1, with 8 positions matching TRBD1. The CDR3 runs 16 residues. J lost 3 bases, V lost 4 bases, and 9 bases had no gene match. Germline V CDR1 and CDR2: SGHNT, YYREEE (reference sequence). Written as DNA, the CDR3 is TGTGCCAGCAGCGGTGAACGACAGGGGAGCTACAATGAGCAGTTCTTC. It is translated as CASSGERQGSYNEQFF.

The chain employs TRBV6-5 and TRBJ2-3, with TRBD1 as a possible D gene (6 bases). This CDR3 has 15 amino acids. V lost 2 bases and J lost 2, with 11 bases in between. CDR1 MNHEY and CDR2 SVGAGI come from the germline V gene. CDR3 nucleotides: TGTGCCAGCAGTTACCGGGACATCGACACAGATACGCAGTATTTT. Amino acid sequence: CASSYRDIDTDTQYF.

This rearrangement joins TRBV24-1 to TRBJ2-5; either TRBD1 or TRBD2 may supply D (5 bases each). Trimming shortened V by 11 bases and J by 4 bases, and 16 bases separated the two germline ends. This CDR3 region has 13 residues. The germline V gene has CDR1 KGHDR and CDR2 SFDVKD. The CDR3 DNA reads TGTGCCATCTCCGGGACCAAGGGAGAGACCCAGTACTTC. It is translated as CAISGTKGETQYF.

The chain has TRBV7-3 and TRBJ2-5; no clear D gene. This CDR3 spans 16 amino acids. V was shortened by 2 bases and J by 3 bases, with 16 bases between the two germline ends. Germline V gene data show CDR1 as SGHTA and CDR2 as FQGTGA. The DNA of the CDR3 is TGTGCCAGCAGCTTATTGGGCACCCTATCGAAAGAGACCCAGTACTTC. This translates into CASSLLGTLSKETQYF. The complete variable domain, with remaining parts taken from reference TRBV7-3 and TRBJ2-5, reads GAGVSQTPSNKVTEKGKYVELRCDPISGHTALYWYRQSLGQGPEFLIYFQGTGAADDSGLPNDRFFAVRPEGSVSTLKIQRTERGDSAVYLCASSLLGTLSKETQYFGPGTRLLVL.

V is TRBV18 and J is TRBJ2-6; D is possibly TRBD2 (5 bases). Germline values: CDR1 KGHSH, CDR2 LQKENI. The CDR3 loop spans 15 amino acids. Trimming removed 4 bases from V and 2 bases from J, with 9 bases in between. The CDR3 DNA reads TGTGCCAGCTCACTTCGGGAAACTGGGGCCAACGTCCTGACTTTC. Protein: CASSLRETGANVLTF.

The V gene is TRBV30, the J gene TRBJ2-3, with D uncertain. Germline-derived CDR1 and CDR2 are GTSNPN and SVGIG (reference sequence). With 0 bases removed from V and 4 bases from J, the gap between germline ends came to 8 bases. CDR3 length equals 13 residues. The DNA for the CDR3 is TGTGCCTGGAGTGTACATCTCTCAGATACGCAGTATTTT. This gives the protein CAWSVHLSDTQYF.

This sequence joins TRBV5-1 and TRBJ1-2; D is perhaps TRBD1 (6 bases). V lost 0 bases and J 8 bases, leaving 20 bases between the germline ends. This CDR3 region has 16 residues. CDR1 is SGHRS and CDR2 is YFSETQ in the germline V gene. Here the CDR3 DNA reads TGCGCCAGCAGCTTGGGAGTGGGGGGCCCCGCGAGCGGCTACACCTTC. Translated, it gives CASSLGVGGPASGYTF.

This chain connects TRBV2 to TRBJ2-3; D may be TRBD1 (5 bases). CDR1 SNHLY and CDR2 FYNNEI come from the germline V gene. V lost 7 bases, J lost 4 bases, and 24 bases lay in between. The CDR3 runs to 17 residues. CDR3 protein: CASTLKSGDRSSDTQYF. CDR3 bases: TGTGCCAGCACTTTAAAAAGTGGAGACAGATCTTCAGATACGCAGTATTTT.

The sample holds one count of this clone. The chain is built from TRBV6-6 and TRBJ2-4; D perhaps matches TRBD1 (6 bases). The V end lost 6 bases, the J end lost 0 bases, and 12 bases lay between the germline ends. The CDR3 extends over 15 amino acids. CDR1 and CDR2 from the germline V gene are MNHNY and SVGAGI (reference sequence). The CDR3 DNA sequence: TGTGCCAGCAGACCACAGGGTTTAGCCAAAAACATTCAGTACTTC. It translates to CASRPQGLAKNIQYF.

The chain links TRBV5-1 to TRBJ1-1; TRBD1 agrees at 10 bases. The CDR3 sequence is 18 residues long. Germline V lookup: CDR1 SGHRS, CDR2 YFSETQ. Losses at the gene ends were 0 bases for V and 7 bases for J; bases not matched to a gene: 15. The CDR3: CASSLVSRRDGTGDEAFF. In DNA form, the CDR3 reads TGCGCCAGCAGCTTGGTTAGTAGGCGGGATGGGACAGGGGATGAAGCTTTCTTT.

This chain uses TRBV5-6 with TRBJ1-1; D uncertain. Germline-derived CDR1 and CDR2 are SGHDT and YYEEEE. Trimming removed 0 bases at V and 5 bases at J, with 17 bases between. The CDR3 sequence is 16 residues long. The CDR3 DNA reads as TGTGCCAGCAGCTTGGGGCCCTTAGTGGGAGGTACTGAAGCTTTCTTT. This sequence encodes CASSLGPLVGGTEAFF.

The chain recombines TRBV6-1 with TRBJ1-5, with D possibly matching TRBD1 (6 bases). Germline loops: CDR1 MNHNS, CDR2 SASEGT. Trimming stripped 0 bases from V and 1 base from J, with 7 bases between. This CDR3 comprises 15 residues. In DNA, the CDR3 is TGTGCCAGCAGTGAAGCAGGGGGAAGCAATCAGCCCCAGCATTTT. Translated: CASSEAGGSNQPQHF.

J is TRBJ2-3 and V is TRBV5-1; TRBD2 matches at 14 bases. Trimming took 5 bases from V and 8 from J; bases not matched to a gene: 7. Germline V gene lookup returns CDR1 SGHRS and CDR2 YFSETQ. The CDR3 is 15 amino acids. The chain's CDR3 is CASRWTSGGPATQYF. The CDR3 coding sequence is TGCGCCAGCAGGTGGACTAGCGGGGGGCCGGCTACGCAGTATTTT.

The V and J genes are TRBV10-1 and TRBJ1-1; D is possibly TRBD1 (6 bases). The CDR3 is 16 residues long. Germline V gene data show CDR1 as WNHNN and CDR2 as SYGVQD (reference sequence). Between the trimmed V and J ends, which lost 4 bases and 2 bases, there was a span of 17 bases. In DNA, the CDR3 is TGCGCCAGCAGTGCGGGAACAGGGTCCCCAAACACTGAAGCTTTCTTT. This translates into CASSAGTGSPNTEAFF.

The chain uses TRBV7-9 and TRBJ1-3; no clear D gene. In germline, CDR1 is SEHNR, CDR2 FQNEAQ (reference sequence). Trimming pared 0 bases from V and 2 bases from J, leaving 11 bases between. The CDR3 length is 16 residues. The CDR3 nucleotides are TGTGCCAGCAGCTTAGCGCAACCCGGGGCTGGAAACACCATATATTTT. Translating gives CASSLAQPGAGNTIYF.